These 10 T cell receptor beta chains share one sample of origin, sequenced in a study of neurological immune-mediated disorders. Using its own MiXCR run on the 5' RACE reads, TCRdb lists one record per CDR3 protein. The repertoire holds roughly 52,000 distinct CDR3 sequences, with approximately 6.2% as singletons. Sequencing input: CD4+ T cells from blood. All receptors derive from a woman aged 18 to 35 with multiple sclerosis.

In this sample, this clonotype turned up many times. The chain is built from TRBV20-1 and TRBJ2-1, with D unclear. The ends were cut back, 5 bases at V and 4 bases at J, with 6 bases in the middle. The CDR3 spans 11 residues. CDR1 and CDR2 (germline): DFQATT, SNEGSKA (reference sequence). The CDR3 region has the DNA TGCAGTGCTCCCCGTTACAATGAGCAGTTCTTC. This translates into CSAPRYNEQFF.

This clonotype has just a few counts. The CDR3 bases are TGTGCCACCAGTGATCCGGACAGGGGGGACACCGGGGAGCTGTTTTTT. Its translation is CATSDPDRGDTGELFF. The chain links TRBV24-1 to TRBJ2-2; 10 bases are a match to TRBD1. The CDR3 sequence is 16 residues long. CDR1 and CDR2 from the germline V gene are KGHDR and SFDVKD. V lost 3 bases, J lost 3 bases, and 3 bases stayed unmatched.

This clonotype was seen repeatedly, ten times or more. The rearrangement joins TRBV3-1 to TRBJ1-2; the D gene is possibly TRBD1 (6 bases). Looked up from germline, CDR1 is LGHDT and CDR2 is YNNKEL (reference sequence). The V gene lost 0 bases and the J gene lost 8 bases, with 16 bases spanning the gap. The CDR3 extends over 15 amino acids. CDR3 residues: CASSQEGGEAAGYTF. CDR3 nucleotides: TGTGCCAGCAGCCAAGAAGGGGGGGAGGCTGCGGGCTACACCTTC.

This clonotype was detected many times. The chain joins TRBV3-1 to TRBJ2-7; D remains unclear. The V end was cut by 0 bases, the J end by 2 bases, with 8 bases between. This CDR3 has 14 amino acids. Germline CDR1 LGHDT, CDR2 YNNKEL (reference sequence). The CDR3 region has the DNA TGTGCCAGCAGCCAAGAGGACCTCACCTACGAGCAGTACTTC. It specifies CASSQEDLTYEQYF.

This clonotype has ten or more counts. The chain recombines TRBV6-6 with TRBJ1-1; D is undetermined. Germline V gives CDR1 MNHNY, CDR2 SVGAGI (reference sequence). There are 14 residues in the CDR3. The V gene lost 4 bases and the J gene lost 1 base, with 10 bases spanning the gap. Here the CDR3 reads CASSSAKENTEAFF. Written as DNA, the CDR3 is TGTGCCAGCAGTTCGGCAAAGGAGAACACTGAAGCTTTCTTT.

This clonotype was seen many times. This chain connects TRBV12-3 or TRBV12-4 to TRBJ1-5; D unresolved. V shed 2 bases and J shed 2 bases, with 13 bases lying between them. The CDR3 is 16 residues long. The chain's CDR3 is CASSLSSGRGNQPQHF. In DNA, the CDR3 is TGTGCCAGCAGTTTAAGTTCCGGGAGAGGCAATCAGCCCCAGCATTTT.

This clonotype has ten or more counts. V usage is TRBV20-1 and J usage is TRBJ2-1, with D perhaps being TRBD1 or TRBD2 (5 bases each). The CDR3 has 14 amino acids. CDR1 and CDR2 from the germline V gene are DFQATT and SNEGSKA (reference sequence). The germline V and J ends were trimmed by 6 bases and 1 base, with 13 bases remaining between them. CDR3 loop: CSARGRTSYNEQFF. Here the CDR3 DNA reads TGCAGTGCGAGGGGCAGAACATCCTACAATGAGCAGTTCTTC.

Only a few counts were recorded for this clonotype. The chain is built from TRBV5-1 and TRBJ1-1; 9 bases align to TRBD1. CDR1 is SGHRS, CDR2 YFSETQ, per germline. The CDR3 is made up of 15 amino acids. V gave up 2 bases and J gave up 0 bases; unmatched junction bases: 2. The CDR3 sequence is CASSFGTGLNTEAFF. DNA for the CDR3: TGCGCCAGCAGCTTCGGGACAGGGCTGAACACTGAAGCTTTCTTT. The full variable domain, rest sourced from reference TRBV5-1 and TRBJ1-1, is KAGVTQTPRYLIKTRGQQVTLSCSPISGHRSVSWYQQTPGQGLQFLFEYFSETQRNKGNFPGRFSGRQFSNSRSEMNVSTLELGDSALYLCASSFGTGLNTEAFFGQGTRLTVV.

This clonotype showed up many times. The rearrangement links TRBV5-1 to TRBJ2-1, with TRBD1 matching over 7 bases. Germline V gene lookup returns CDR1 SGHRS and CDR2 YFSETQ. The trim removed 4 bases at V and 3 bases at J, leaving 13 bases unmatched. The CDR3 has 17 amino acids. The chain's CDR3 is CASSVRTGSSGYNEQFF. CDR3 coding DNA: TGCGCCAGCAGCGTACGGACAGGATCTTCCGGCTACAATGAGCAGTTCTTC.

This clonotype was observed at least ten times. A much larger clone differs from this one at a single base, so this may be a read error. The chain is built from TRBV5-1 and TRBJ2-7; 7 bases fit TRBD1. Looked up from germline, CDR1 is SGHRS and CDR2 is YFSETQ. CDR3 length: 15 residues. The CDR3 DNA sequence: TGCGCCAACAGCTCGATGACAGGGAGCTCCTACGAGCAGTACTTC. It codes for CANSSMTGSSYEQYF.